This T cell receptor (beta chain) came from a study of CD8+ T cells in alopecia areata. Trimming pared 4 bases from V and 1 base from J, leaving 9 bases between. Germline values: CDR1 SGHRS, CDR2 YFSETQ. This CDR3 region has 14 residues. Treatment in this sample: oral pan-JAK inhibitor, 5-10 mg twice daily. Following RNA extraction, reverse transcription yielded cDNA that acted as the sequencing template. TCRdb's copy holds only in-frame clones and misses some; the assay was immunoSEQ multiplex PCR. The sample includes about 200,000 clones, around two fifths of them seen just once. As concerns this clone: The sample has other DNA sequences that encode this CDR3 too.

The V gene is TRBV5-1, the J gene TRBJ1-5; D gene ambiguous. This receptor was identified in a human donor with alopecia areata. The material sequenced was CD4+ T cells sorted from blood, taken between weeks 30 and 35, from a patient treated with tofacitinib. CDR3 sequence (DNA): TGCGCCAGCAGCGAAGGCGGCAGCAATCAGCCCCAGCATTTT. Translating it yields CASSEGGSNQPQHF.